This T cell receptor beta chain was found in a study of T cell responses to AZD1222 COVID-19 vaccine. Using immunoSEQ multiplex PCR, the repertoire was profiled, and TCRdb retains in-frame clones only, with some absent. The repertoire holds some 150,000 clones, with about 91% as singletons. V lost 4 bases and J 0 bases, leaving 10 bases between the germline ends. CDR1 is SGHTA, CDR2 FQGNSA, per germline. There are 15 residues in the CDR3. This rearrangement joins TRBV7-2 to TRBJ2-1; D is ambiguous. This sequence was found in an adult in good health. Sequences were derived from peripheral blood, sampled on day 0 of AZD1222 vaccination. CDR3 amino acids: CASSSVLASYNEQFF. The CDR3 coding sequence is TGTGCCAGCAGCTCGGTGTTAGCCTCCTACAATGAGCAGTTCTTC.